These 17 T cell receptor beta chains came from one sample sequenced in a study of spatial heterogeneity in lung cancer. TCRdb used MiXCR to reprocess the 5' RACE reads, holding one entry per CDR3 protein. Of around 92,000 distinct CDR3 sequences in the sample, approximately 12% were seen once. As for time point: sample taken at primary tumor resection. Specimen: PBMCs, collected at surgery. Receptors originate from a male donor with early-stage non-small cell lung cancer.

A word on this clonotype: A much larger clone sits a single nucleotide away, making a read error possible. CDR3 nucleotide sequence: TGCAGCGTTGAGCCGGCAGGGATGGGAGAGACCCAGTACTTC. Translated: CSVEPAGMGETQYF. V gene TRBV29-1 combines with J gene TRBJ2-5; D might be TRBD1 (5 bases). Germline values: CDR1 SQVTM, CDR2 ANQGSEA. CDR3 length: 14 amino acids. The V end lost 3 bases, the J end lost 4 bases, and 15 bases lay between the germline ends.

This clonotype was found many times. This chain links TRBV7-6 with TRBJ2-2, with D possibly being TRBD2 (5 bases). V was clipped by 3 bases and J by 0 bases, with 11 bases between them. This CDR3 spans 16 amino acids. In germline, CDR1 is SGHVS, CDR2 FNYEAQ. The CDR3: CASSLERFANTGELFF. For the CDR3, the DNA is TGTGCCAGCAGCTTGGAGCGGTTCGCGAACACCGGGGAGCTGTTTTTT.

The sample holds a few counts of this clonotype. The chain links TRBV12-3 or TRBV12-4 to TRBJ2-1, with 12 bases that match TRBD2. This CDR3 spans 16 amino acids. With V trimmed by 3 bases and J by 5 bases, 5 bases remained unmatched. The CDR3 reads CASSFLAGGPHNEQFF. The CDR3 nucleotides are TGTGCCAGCAGTTTTCTAGCGGGAGGGCCTCACAATGAGCAGTTCTTC.

This clonotype was observed a handful of times. This rearrangement joins TRBV28 to TRBJ2-7; TRBD1 might be the D (6 bases). The CDR3 contains 13 residues. V shed 5 bases and J shed 6 bases, with 14 bases lying between them. Germline-derived CDR1 and CDR2 are MDHEN and SYDVKM. CDR3 sequence: CASSKRGFSEQYF. The CDR3 DNA is TGTGCCAGCAGTAAGAGGGGGTTCTCCGAGCAGTACTTC.

The V call is TRBV7-2, the J call TRBJ2-7; D ambiguous. V dropped 4 bases and J dropped 0 bases, with 22 bases sitting between them. Germline assignment: CDR1 SGHTA and CDR2 FQGNSA. The CDR3 sequence is 18 residues long. The CDR3 DNA reads as TGTGCCAGCAGCTCCACCCGTCCTGCTCCGGACGGCTCCTACGAGCAGTACTTC. Translating gives CASSSTRPAPDGSYEQYF.

The chain couples TRBV21-1 to TRBJ2-7; the D call TRBD2 from the table was never checked on the DNA. TRBV21-1 is a pseudogene segment. CDR3 length: 14 amino acids. The CDR3 reads CARWTTSAPYEQYF. The CDR3 coding sequence is TGTGCCAGATGGACTACTAGCGCACCGTACGAGCAGTACTTC.

This clonotype was found a few times. The rearrangement joins TRBV29-1 to TRBJ2-7; D unresolved. CDR3 length: 11 amino acids. Germline CDR1 SQVTM, CDR2 ANQGSEA. V lost 7 bases, J lost 2 bases, and 9 bases lay in between. The CDR3 nucleotides read TGCAGCGGGCTGGGGACCTACGAGCAGTACTTC. This gives the protein CSGLGTYEQYF.

In regard to this clonotype: A much larger clone sits a single nucleotide away, making a read error possible. The chain employs TRBV29-1 and TRBJ1-6; D unclear. The CDR3 sequence is 16 residues long. Deletions cut 0 bases from V and 4 bases from J, with 13 bases between. CDR1 and CDR2 from the germline V gene are SQVTM and ANQGSEA. The CDR3 region is CSVEEDRRQYNSPLHF. The CDR3 DNA is TGCAGCGTTGAAGAGGACCGGAGACAATATAATTCACCCCTCCACTTT.

In the case of this clonotype: Germline and junction disagree at one end, which may indicate a read error. This chain joins TRBV9 and TRBJ2-2; D is possibly TRBD1 or TRBD2 (5 bases each). CDR1 is SGDLS and CDR2 is YYNGEE in the germline V gene. This CDR3 has 17 amino acids. The CDR3 bases are TGTGCCAGCAGCGTAGTCATGGGGGATTTTAGCACCGTGGAGCTGTTTTTT. Protein sequence: CASSVVMGDFSTVELFF.

The V gene is TRBV5-4, the J gene TRBJ1-2; TRBD1 matches at 9 bases. The CDR3 has 14 amino acids. J was trimmed by 4 bases and V by 4 bases; bases with no gene match: 5. The germline V gene has CDR1 SGHNT and CDR2 YYREEE (reference sequence). The CDR3 spells CASSPRQGVYGYTF. CDR3 DNA: TGTGCCAGCAGCCCACGACAGGGGGTCTATGGCTACACCTTC.

The CDR3 coding sequence is TGCAGTGCTAGAGATGCGGGACAGGGGAATTCACCCCTCCACTTT. This codes for CSARDAGQGNSPLHF. The V and J genes are TRBV20-1 and TRBJ1-6; the match to TRBD1 covers 10 bases. The CDR3 has 15 residues. Germline V gene data show CDR1 as DFQATT and CDR2 as SNEGSKA (reference sequence). V lost 0 bases and J lost 7; bases outside the gene matches: 3.

The sample holds many counts of this clonotype. The rearrangement joins TRBV7-9 to TRBJ2-7; D is uncertain. This CDR3 comprises 15 residues. The V gene's germline CDR1 is SEHNR and CDR2 FQNEAQ (reference sequence). Trimming stripped 6 bases from V and 4 bases from J, with 19 bases between. The CDR3 loop reads CASSNLRASIYEQYF. CDR3 DNA: TGTGCCAGCAGTAACCTCCGGGCCTCAATTTACGAGCAGTACTTC.

The rearrangement uses TRBV20-1 and TRBJ1-5, with D maybe TRBD1 (6 bases). Germline V gene data show CDR1 as DFQATT and CDR2 as SNEGSKA (reference sequence). V lost 2 bases and J lost 1, with 9 bases in between. This CDR3 has 14 residues. CDR3 loop: CSARRDISNQPQHF. DNA of the CDR3: TGCAGTGCTAGAAGGGACATCAGCAATCAGCCCCAGCATTTT.

This clonotype has a count of ten or more. The chain couples TRBV27 to TRBJ2-2; no reliable D call. From germline, CDR1 is MNHEY and CDR2 SMNVEV (reference sequence). V lost 3 bases to trimming and J lost 5 bases, with 4 bases between them. There are 12 residues in the CDR3. The CDR3 DNA sequence: TGTGCCAGCAGTTTGATGACCGGGGAGCTGTTTTTT. Protein: CASSLMTGELFF.

Many counts were recorded for this clonotype. The chain carries TRBV7-8 and TRBJ2-5; 8 bases match TRBD1. Germline V gene lookup returns CDR1 SGHVS and CDR2 FQNEAQ. Losses at the gene ends were 6 bases for V and 2 bases for J; bases not matched to a gene: 5. This CDR3 comprises 14 residues. The CDR3 here is CASRTGTGQETQYF. In DNA, the CDR3 is TGTGCCAGCAGAACCGGGACAGGACAAGAGACCCAGTACTTC.

In its sample, this clonotype was seen a few times. The chain employs TRBV7-2 and TRBJ1-2; D is undetermined. V was cut by 1 base and J by 5 bases, with 17 bases left in between. The CDR3 extends over 16 amino acids. Germline V gene lookup returns CDR1 SGHTA and CDR2 FQGNSA. The CDR3 bases are TGTGCCAGCAGCTTAGATCCAGGAGGCAACCTATATGGCTACACCTTC. Translation: CASSLDPGGNLYGYTF.

This clonotype turned up a few times. The chain recombines TRBV27 with TRBJ2-2; 8 bases fit TRBD1. The V gene's germline CDR1 is MNHEY and CDR2 SMNVEV (reference sequence). The CDR3 has 16 amino acids. Unmatched junction bases numbered 11, after V lost 4 bases and J lost 7 bases. CDR3 sequence reads: CASSSTWTGRDGELFF. In nucleotides, the CDR3 is TGTGCCAGCAGTTCGACCTGGACAGGGCGAGACGGGGAGCTGTTTTTT.